The T cell receptor beta chain described here comes from a study of patients and donors after allogeneic stem cell transplantation. V lost 5 bases to trimming and J lost 10 bases, with 18 bases between them. This CDR3 comprises 14 residues. The germline CDR1 and CDR2 sequences are MNHEY and SVGEGT. TCRdb independently ran MiXCR on the RT-PCR reads; one entry per CDR3 protein. The repertoire includes roughly 880,000 distinct CDR3 sequences, about a sixth of them detected once, and 6% sits in the top ten. This chain joins TRBV6-2 or TRBV6-3 and TRBJ2-1, with TRBD2 as a possible D gene (6 bases). The receptor was isolated from a human donor who was either an allogeneic HSCT recipient or a stem cell or donor lymphocyte infusion donor (not recorded which). It is not recorded whose cells these are; they may come from a transplant donor. Sequenced sample: blood, either unsorted or a sorted T cell fraction (not recorded which). The CDR3 bases are TGTGCCAGCAGTCCCGGGACTCCACCCGGAGAGCAGTTCTTC. Translation gives CASSPGTPPGEQFF.